These 28 T cell receptor beta chains came from one sample sequenced in a study of blood T cell repertoires in COVID-19. Here immunoSEQ multiplex PCR was the method, and the copy in TCRdb shows in-frame clones only, minus some. The sample lists some 130,000 clones, about 80% seen once, with 40% to 55% in the top ten. Sequenced input: peripheral blood. The source is a human donor in a cohort sampled during active COVID-19.

This chain connects TRBV7-3 to TRBJ2-7; TRBD1 is a possible D gene (6 bases). This CDR3 spans 14 amino acids. The germline V gene encodes CDR1 SGHTA and CDR2 FQGTGA. V gave up 5 bases and J gave up 6 bases, with 17 bases separating them. CDR3 loop: CASSPQGPSPEQYF. The CDR3 coding sequence is TGTGCCAGCAGCCCTCAGGGGCCCTCGCCCGAGCAGTACTTC.

A word on this clone: The sample holds other DNA sequences that translate to the same CDR3. The CDR3 here is CASSFGENEQFF. The CDR3 DNA sequence: TGTGCCAGCAGCTTTGGAGAGAATGAGCAGTTCTTC. J is TRBJ2-1 and V is TRBV7-9, with D unresolved. The CDR3 runs 12 residues. Per the germline V gene, CDR1 is SEHNR and CDR2 is FQNEAQ (reference sequence). Trimming removed 3 bases from V and 7 bases from J, with 7 bases in between.

The gene calls are TRBV11-3 and TRBJ2-2, with 8 bases aligning to TRBD2. The trim removed 2 bases at V and 1 base at J, leaving 3 bases unmatched. Per the germline V gene, CDR1 is SGHNT and CDR2 is YENEEA. The CDR3 spans 16 residues. CDR3 DNA: TGTGCCAGCAGCTTAACCGGGACTAGGAACACCGGGGAGCTGTTTTTT. Translation gives CASSLTGTRNTGELFF.

This rearrangement joins TRBV24-1 to TRBJ2-1; 7 bases align to TRBD2. J lost 0 bases, V lost 3 bases, and 10 bases had no gene match. Germline CDR1 reads KGHDR; CDR2 reads SFDVKD. The CDR3 has 18 amino acids. CDR3 DNA: TGTGCCACCAGTGATAACGGGGGGAGCCCCAGCTCCTACAATGAGCAGTTCTTC. Its protein is CATSDNGGSPSSYNEQFF.

This clone was recorded only once. V is TRBV6-4 and J is TRBJ2-3, with 7 bases that match TRBD2. J was trimmed by 7 bases and V by 3 bases; bases with no gene match: 10. Germline values: CDR1 MRHNA, CDR2 SNTAGT. CDR3 size: 15 residues. The CDR3 reads CASSETGGPGHTQYF. The CDR3 coding sequence is TGTGCCAGCAGTGAAACGGGAGGTCCCGGCCATACGCAGTATTTT.

The V and J genes are TRBV19 and TRBJ1-1; unclear D gene. This CDR3 is built from 14 residues. Germline V gene lookup returns CDR1 LNHDA and CDR2 SQIVND (reference sequence). V lost 2 bases and J lost 6, with 13 bases in between. CDR3 coding DNA: TGTGCCAGTAGTATACCCGGGAGAAGCGCTGAAGCTTTCTTT. This gives the protein CASSIPGRSAEAFF.

The chain is built from TRBV20-1 and TRBJ2-7; D is unresolved. CDR1 DFQATT and CDR2 SNEGSKA come from the germline V gene (reference sequence). Trimming cost V 3 bases and J 1 base, with 7 bases left between them. This CDR3 spans 12 amino acids. The CDR3 DNA follows: TGCAGTGCTAGTGGGCAGTCCTACGAGCAGTACGTC. Translation gives CSASGQSYEQYV.

This clone was detected once. V usage is TRBV6-5 and J usage is TRBJ1-1; D is possibly TRBD1 (5 bases). The CDR3 is 15 residues long. V lost 4 bases and J lost 4, with 16 bases in between. Germline V gives CDR1 MNHEY, CDR2 SVGAGI. The CDR3 reads CASSLWAGLATEAFF. The CDR3 region has the DNA TGTGCCAGCAGTTTATGGGCGGGGCTGGCCACTGAAGCTTTCTTT.

The J gene is TRBJ1-5, the V gene TRBV2, with unresolved D. The CDR3 length is 15 residues. With 7 bases removed from V and 4 bases from J, the gap between germline ends came to 17 bases. Germline V gene lookup returns CDR1 SNHLY and CDR2 FYNNEI. The CDR3 spells CASMYGSSGNQPQHF. DNA of the CDR3: TGTGCCAGCATGTACGGGAGTTCGGGAAATCAGCCCCAGCATTTT. Supplemented by reference TRBV2 and TRBJ1-5, the full variable domain reads EPEVTQTPSHQVTQMGQEVILRCVPISNHLYFYWYRQILGQKVEFLVSFYNNEISEKSEIFDDQFSVERPDGSNFTLKIRSTKLEDSAMYFCASMYGSSGNQPQHFGDGTRLSIL.

V and J are TRBV18 and TRBJ1-6; 8 nucleotides line up with TRBD1. Trimming took 3 bases from V and 10 from J; bases not matched to a gene: 5. CDR1 KGHSH and CDR2 LQKENI come from the germline V gene. This CDR3 has 14 amino acids. The CDR3 DNA follows: TGTGCCAGCTCACCGAACAGGGGGGAGTCACCCCTCCACTTT. Its translation: CASSPNRGESPLHF.

V gene TRBV9 combines with J gene TRBJ1-1; a possible D gene is TRBD1 (6 bases). The germline CDR1 and CDR2 sequences are SGDLS and YYNGEE. This CDR3 contains 14 residues. V was cut by 3 bases and J by 8 bases, with 17 bases left in between. CDR3 sequence: CASSEGVGRNEAFF. DNA for the CDR3: TGTGCCAGCAGCGAGGGGGTCGGCCGCAACGAAGCTTTCTTT.

The J gene is TRBJ2-1, the V gene TRBV7-2, with TRBD2 identical over 8 bases. V gave up 0 bases and J gave up 7 bases; unmatched junction bases: 8. The CDR3 contains 16 residues. Germline CDR1 reads SGHTA; CDR2 reads FQGNSA. DNA for the CDR3: TGTGCCAGCAGCTTAGCGGGACTAGGCAGAATGAATGAGCAGTTCTTC. Translation: CASSLAGLGRMNEQFF.

The rearrangement uses TRBV7-2 and TRBJ2-3; D ambiguous. This CDR3 has 14 amino acids. The germline V and J ends were trimmed by 6 bases and 0 bases, with 10 bases remaining between them. Germline V CDR1 and CDR2: SGHTA, FQGNSA. This CDR3 is CASRPRLSTDTQYF. The CDR3 DNA is TGTGCCAGCAGACCTAGACTTAGCACAGATACGCAGTATTTT. Based on the CDR3 plus reference TRBV7-2 and TRBJ2-3, the full variable domain is GAGVSQSPSNKVTEKGKDVELRCDPISGHTALYWYRQSLGQGLEFLIYFQGNSAPDKSGLPSDRFSAERTGGSVSTLTIQRTQQEDSAVYLCASRPRLSTDTQYFGPGTRLTVL.

The rearrangement uses TRBV7-2 and TRBJ2-4; the D is unclear. The length of the CDR3 is 12 residues. The V gene lost 2 bases and the J gene lost 8 bases, with 7 bases spanning the gap. Per germline, CDR1 SGHTA and CDR2 FQGNSA. The DNA for the CDR3 is TGTGCCAGCAGCTTATTTGCGGACATTCAGTACTTC. Amino acid sequence: CASSLFADIQYF. The full variable domain, with the rest looked up from reference TRBV7-2 and TRBJ2-4, is GAGVSQSPSNKVTEKGKDVELRCDPISGHTALYWYRQSLGQGLEFLIYFQGNSAPDKSGLPSDRFSAERTGGSVSTLTIQRTQQEDSAVYLCASSLFADIQYFGAGTRLSVL.

The chain links TRBV7-2 to TRBJ2-1; perhaps TRBD2 as D (6 bases). The V end was cut by 0 bases, the J end by 3 bases, with 15 bases between. CDR1 SGHTA and CDR2 FQGNSA come from the germline V gene. CDR3 length: 17 residues. CDR3 loop: CASSLALGRRDYNEQFF. The CDR3 DNA follows: TGTGCCAGCAGCTTAGCCCTGGGACGGCGGGACTACAATGAGCAGTTCTTC.

The chain joins TRBV16 to TRBJ2-7; 7 nucleotides align to TRBD1. V lost 4 bases to trimming and J lost 6 bases; unmatched junction nucleotides: 3. The CDR3 length is 12 residues. The germline CDR1 and CDR2 sequences are KGHSY and FQNENV. This CDR3 reads CASSPPGGEQYV. The DNA of the CDR3 is TGTGCCAGCAGCCCTCCAGGGGGCGAGCAGTACGTC.

This clone was detected once. The chain links TRBV2 to TRBJ2-2; 11 nucleotides match TRBD1. The germline V gene encodes CDR1 SNHLY and CDR2 FYNNEI. The trim removed 5 bases at V and 5 bases at J, leaving 7 bases unmatched. The CDR3 has 16 amino acids. The CDR3 coding sequence is TGTGCCAGCAGTTCGGGACAGGGGGTATGGACCGGGGAGCTGTTTTTT. Translation gives CASSSGQGVWTGELFF.

This clone came up once. The V call is TRBV18, the J call TRBJ2-7; TRBD1 matches at 8 bases. This CDR3 contains 12 residues. V shed 4 bases, J shed 6 bases, and the junction held 2 bases outside the gene matches. Germline V gene lookup returns CDR1 KGHSH and CDR2 LQKENI. CDR3 protein: CASSRQGSEQYF. The CDR3 DNA reads TGTGCCAGCTCACGACAGGGGAGCGAGCAGTACTTC.

This clone has only a few counts. This chain uses TRBV7-8 with TRBJ2-1; D gene ambiguous. The CDR3 consists of 11 residues. V shed 5 bases and J shed 10 bases, with 9 bases lying between them. CDR1 is SGHVS, CDR2 FQNEAQ, per germline. The CDR3 nucleotides are TGTGCCAGCAGCGGCTCGATGGAGCAGTTCTTC. Its protein product is CASSGSMEQFF.

The V gene is TRBV10-1, the J gene TRBJ2-7; 10 bases are a match to TRBD2. The CDR3 sequence is 23 residues long. Trimming cost V 0 bases and J 3 bases; bases outside gene matches: 26. Germline V CDR1 and CDR2: WNHNN, SYGVQD (reference sequence). The CDR3, as DNA: TGCGCCAGCAGTGAGTCGGAAGAACTGACTAGCGGGTGGGAGAAAGGGGCCAACTACGAGCAGTACGTC. It encodes CASSESEELTSGWEKGANYEQYV.

The chain joins TRBV5-4 to TRBJ1-2; possible D gene TRBD1, 5 bases. V was cut by 0 bases and J by 7 bases, with 13 bases left in between. In germline, CDR1 is SGHNT, CDR2 YYREEE (reference sequence). This CDR3 is 14 amino acids long. For the CDR3, the DNA is TGTGCCAGCAGCTTGGTAAGGGGATGGACTGGCTACACCTTC. It yields the protein CASSLVRGWTGYTF.

This clone was seen once. V usage is TRBV27 and J usage is TRBJ2-5; TRBD2 agrees at 11 bases. The CDR3 totals 19 residues. Unmatched junction bases numbered 17, after V lost 8 bases and J lost 0 bases. Germline values: CDR1 MNHEY, CDR2 SMNVEV (reference sequence). The CDR3, as DNA: TGTGCCAGCGGTAAGAGGTTCCTAGCGGGGGGCGTAGACCAAGAGACCCAGTACTTC. Its translation: CASGKRFLAGGVDQETQYF.

The chain joins TRBV5-4 to TRBJ2-6; TRBD1 matches 9 bases. Germline lookup yields CDR1 SGHNT and CDR2 YYREEE (reference sequence). The junction had 10 bases not matched to a gene; V was cut back by 9 bases and J by 0 bases. There are 17 residues in the CDR3. The CDR3 region is CATPSGTGSSGANVLTF. CDR3 in DNA: TGTGCCACCCCTTCGGGGACAGGGAGCTCTGGGGCCAACGTCCTGACTTTC. Supplemented by reference TRBV5-4 and TRBJ2-6, the full variable domain reads ETGVTQSPTHLIKTRGQQVTLRCSSQSGHNTVSWYQQALGQGPQFIFQYYREEENGRGNFPPRFSGLQFPNYSSELNVNALELDDSALYLCATPSGTGSSGANVLTFGAGSRLTVL.

V usage is TRBV9 and J usage is TRBJ1-4; weak D call: TRBD1 (5 bases). Trimming removed 4 bases at V and 1 base at J, with 11 bases between. CDR1 is SGDLS, CDR2 YYNGEE, per germline. The CDR3 consists of 15 residues. CDR3 protein: CASSTYTGTNEKLFF. The CDR3 DNA is TGTGCCAGCAGCACCTATACAGGAACTAATGAAAAACTGTTTTTT.

The gene calls are TRBV4-1 and TRBJ2-2, with TRBD1 matching over 10 bases. This CDR3 region has 16 residues. V trimming: 4 bases; J trimming: 5 bases; junction bases outside the gene matches: 7. Germline loops: CDR1 MGHRA, CDR2 YSYEKL. The CDR3 DNA follows: TGCGCCAGCAGCCCCTTCCCGGGACAGGGGACCGGGGAGCTGTTTTTT. It is translated as CASSPFPGQGTGELFF.

This rearrangement joins TRBV5-4 to TRBJ2-5, with 12 positions matching TRBD2. J was trimmed by 4 bases and V by 3 bases; bases with no gene match: 7. The CDR3 extends over 16 amino acids. CDR1 and CDR2 from the germline V gene are SGHNT and YYREEE (reference sequence). The CDR3 reads CASSSGLAGLRETQYF. CDR3 bases: TGTGCCAGCAGCTCCGGACTAGCGGGGCTAAGAGAGACCCAGTACTTC.

The J gene is TRBJ2-3, the V gene TRBV9, with 11 bases that match TRBD2. V lost 3 bases, J lost 9 bases, and 6 bases stayed unmatched. This CDR3 contains 14 residues. The germline V gene has CDR1 SGDLS and CDR2 YYNGEE. CDR3 amino acids: CASSDTSGGRTQYF. Here the CDR3 DNA reads TGTGCCAGCAGCGATACTAGCGGGGGCCGGACGCAGTATTTT. Based on the CDR3 plus reference TRBV9 and TRBJ2-3, the full variable domain is DSGVTQTPKHLITATGQRVTLRCSPRSGDLSVYWYQQSLDQGLQFLIQYYNGEERAKGNILERFSAQQFPDLHSELNLSSLELGDSALYFCASSDTSGGRTQYFGPGTRLTVL.

The chain recombines TRBV7-8 with TRBJ1-6; maybe TRBD1 (6 bases). V dropped 2 bases and J dropped 7 bases, with 15 bases sitting between them. The CDR3 totals 16 residues. Germline CDR1 and CDR2: SGHVS and FQNEAQ. The CDR3 spells CASSLTVGGLNSPLHF. The CDR3 nucleotides read TGTGCCAGCAGCTTAACAGTCGGGGGGCTGAATTCACCCCTCCACTTT.